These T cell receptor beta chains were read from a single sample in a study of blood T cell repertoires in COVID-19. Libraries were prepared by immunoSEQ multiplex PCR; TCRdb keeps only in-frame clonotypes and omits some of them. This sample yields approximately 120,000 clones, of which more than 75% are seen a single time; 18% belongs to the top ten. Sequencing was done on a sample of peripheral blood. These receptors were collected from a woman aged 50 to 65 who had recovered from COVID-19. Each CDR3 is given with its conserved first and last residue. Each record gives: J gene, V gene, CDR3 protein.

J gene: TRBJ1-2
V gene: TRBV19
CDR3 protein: CASMAGRGIYGYTF

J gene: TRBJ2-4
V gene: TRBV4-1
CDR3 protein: CASSQGTGWGNIQYF

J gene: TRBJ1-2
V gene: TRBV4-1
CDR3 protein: CASSQDWVQGGYTF

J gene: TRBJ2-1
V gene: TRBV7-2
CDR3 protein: CASSLALGPTTGEQFF

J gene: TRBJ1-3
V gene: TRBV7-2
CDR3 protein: CASSLGGSSGNTIYF

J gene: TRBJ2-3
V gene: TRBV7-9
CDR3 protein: CASSLSGNTDTQYF

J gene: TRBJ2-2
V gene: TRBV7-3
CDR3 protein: CASTLIGTSYTGELFF

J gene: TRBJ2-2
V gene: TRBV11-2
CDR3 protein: CASSLTNTGELFF

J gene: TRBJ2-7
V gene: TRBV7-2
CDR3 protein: CASSSPSGRRVLEQYF

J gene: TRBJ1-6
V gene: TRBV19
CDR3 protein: CASSSPPGSSYNSPLHF

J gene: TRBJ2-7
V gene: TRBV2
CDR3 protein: CASTQLSGAAYEQYF

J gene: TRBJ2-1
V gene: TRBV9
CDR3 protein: CASSVDAEGRGPGYNEQFF

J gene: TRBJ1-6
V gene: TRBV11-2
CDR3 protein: CASSIWDRGRSPLHF

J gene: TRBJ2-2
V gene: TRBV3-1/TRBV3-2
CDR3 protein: CASSQDPGLATNTGELFF

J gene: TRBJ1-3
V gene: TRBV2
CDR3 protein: CASTPQGNTIYF

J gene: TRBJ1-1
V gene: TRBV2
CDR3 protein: CASSDHRVAFF

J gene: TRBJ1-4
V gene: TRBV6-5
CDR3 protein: CASSRGLNEKLFF

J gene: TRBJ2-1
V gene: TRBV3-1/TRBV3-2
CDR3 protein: CASSPPGGLSNEQFF

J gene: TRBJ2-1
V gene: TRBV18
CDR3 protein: CASSPPGRLAGINEQFF

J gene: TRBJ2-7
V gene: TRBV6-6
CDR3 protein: CASSTSGSLLRYEQYF

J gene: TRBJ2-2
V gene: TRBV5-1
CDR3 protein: CASSRTTTTGELFF

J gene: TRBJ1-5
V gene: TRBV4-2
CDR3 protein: CASSQAPGVNQPQHF

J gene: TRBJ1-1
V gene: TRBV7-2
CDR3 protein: CASRSFDRVNTEAFF

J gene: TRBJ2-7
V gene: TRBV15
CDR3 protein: CATSRVLGTEGTGEQYF

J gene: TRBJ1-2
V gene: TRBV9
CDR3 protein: CASSVGTGPDGYTF

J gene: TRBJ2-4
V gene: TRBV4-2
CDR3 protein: CASSQRALDWSENIQYF

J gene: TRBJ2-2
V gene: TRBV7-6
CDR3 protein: CASSPRTSGAGGNTGELFF

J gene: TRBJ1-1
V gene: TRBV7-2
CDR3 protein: CASSTTYRNTEAFF

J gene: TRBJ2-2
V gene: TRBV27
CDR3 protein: CASSLKLASGELFF

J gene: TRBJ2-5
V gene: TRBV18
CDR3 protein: CASSPREFQETQYF

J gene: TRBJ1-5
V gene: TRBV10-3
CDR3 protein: CAISEGGTGNQPQHF

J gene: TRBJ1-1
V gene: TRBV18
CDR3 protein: CASSPTGDMNTEAFF

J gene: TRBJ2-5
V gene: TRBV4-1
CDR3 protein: CASSHHGTVQETQYF

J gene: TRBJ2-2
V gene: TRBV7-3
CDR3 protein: CASSNTGTGPGELFF

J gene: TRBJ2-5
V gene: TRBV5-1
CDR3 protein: CASSLSGVETQYF

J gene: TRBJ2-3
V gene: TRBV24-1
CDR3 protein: CATSESRTGGSTDTQYF

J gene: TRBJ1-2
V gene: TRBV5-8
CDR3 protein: CASSLGAANYGYTF

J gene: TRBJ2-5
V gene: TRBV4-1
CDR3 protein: CASSHEAGGPQTQYF

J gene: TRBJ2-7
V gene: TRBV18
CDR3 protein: CASSPRTSELGVTEQYF

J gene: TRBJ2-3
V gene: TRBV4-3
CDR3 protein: CASSQGLAGARDTQYF

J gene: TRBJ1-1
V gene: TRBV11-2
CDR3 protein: CASSRTELSTEAFF

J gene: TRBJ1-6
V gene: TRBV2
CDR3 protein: CASSVRTGDSPLHF

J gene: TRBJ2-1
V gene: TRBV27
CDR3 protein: CAGIGTSGNEQFF